These 9 T cell receptor beta chains originate from one sample sequenced in a study of OX40 agonist ivuxolimab in advanced cancers. Using immunoSEQ multiplex PCR, the repertoire was profiled, and TCRdb retains in-frame clones only, with some absent. The sample yields 75,000 to 80,000 clones, around 87% seen once. This specimen consisted of CD4+ or CD8+ T cells sorted from blood, obtained in a trial of the OX40 agonist ivuxolimab. These receptors all come from an adult with an advanced solid tumor such as melanoma, head and neck, liver or kidney cancer.

The chain joins TRBV19 to TRBJ2-5, with D possibly being TRBD1 (7 bases). Germline V gene sequence: CDR1 LNHDA, CDR2 SQIVND (reference sequence). The V end lost 5 bases, the J end lost 4 bases, and 11 bases lay between the germline ends. The CDR3 totals 13 residues. As DNA, the CDR3 is TGTGCCAGTAGTGGGGGGACAGTAGAGACCCAGTACTTC. This sequence encodes CASSGGTVETQYF. Based on the CDR3 plus reference TRBV19 and TRBJ2-5, the full variable domain is DGGITQSPKYLFRKEGQNVTLSCEQNLNHDAMYWYRQDPGQGLRLIYYSQIVNDFQKGDIAEGYSVSREKKESFPLTVTSAQKNPTAFYLCASSGGTVETQYFGPGTRLLVL.

The rearrangement links TRBV7-2 to TRBJ2-7; D gene unclear. The length of the CDR3 is 12 residues. V lost 6 bases and J lost 4, with 10 bases in between. Germline V gives CDR1 SGHTA, CDR2 FQGNSA. The CDR3 sequence is CASSPDGYEQYF. The CDR3 region has the DNA TGTGCCAGCAGTCCAGACGGGTACGAGCAGTACTTC.

The chain has TRBV4-1 and TRBJ2-4, with TRBD2 identical over 10 bases. The CDR3 is 18 amino acids. V lost 0 bases to trimming and J lost 8 bases; unmatched junction nucleotides: 13. Germline CDR1 and CDR2: MGHRA and YSYEKL. CDR3 DNA: TGCGCCAGCAGCCAAGATCTTAGGGCTAGCGGGAGTAGATACATTCAGTACTTC. This sequence encodes CASSQDLRASGSRYIQYF.

The chain recombines TRBV28 with TRBJ2-1; TRBD2 is a possible D gene (5 bases). V dropped 7 bases and J dropped 3 bases, with 10 bases sitting between them. There are 13 residues in the CDR3. Germline CDR1 reads MDHEN; CDR2 reads SYDVKM. CDR3 sequence: CASTPGSYNEQFF. In nucleotides, the CDR3 is TGTGCCAGCACTCCGGGAAGCTACAATGAGCAGTTCTTC.

V usage is TRBV11-2 and J usage is TRBJ2-3; 12 nucleotides line up with TRBD2. V shed 4 bases and J 6 bases; nucleotides not matched to a gene: 5. Germline values: CDR1 SGHAT, CDR2 FQNNGV. The length of the CDR3 is 15 residues. The DNA for the CDR3 is TGTGCCAGCAGCTCGACTAGCGGGGGCTGGGATACGCAGTATTTT. Translating it yields CASSSTSGGWDTQYF.

J is TRBJ1-2 and V is TRBV19; D ambiguous. The length of the CDR3 is 12 residues. From germline, CDR1 is LNHDA and CDR2 SQIVND (reference sequence). V lost 9 bases and J 6 bases, leaving 14 bases between the germline ends. The CDR3 here is CARGGRAHGYTF. The CDR3 nucleotides are TGTGCCAGGGGAGGGAGGGCGCATGGCTACACCTTC.

The chain uses TRBV9 and TRBJ1-2; D is unclear. V lost 4 bases and J 5 bases, leaving 18 bases between the germline ends. CDR3 length equals 15 residues. Germline CDR1 is SGDLS and CDR2 is YYNGEE. The CDR3 region is CASSPGSASPYGYTF. The CDR3 DNA sequence: TGTGCCAGCAGCCCAGGCAGCGCGAGTCCTTATGGCTACACCTTC. The whole variable domain, filled in from reference TRBV9 and TRBJ1-2, reads DSGVTQTPKHLITATGQRVTLRCSPRSGDLSVYWYQQSLDQGLQFLIQYYNGEERAKGNILERFSAQQFPDLHSELNLSSLELGDSALYFCASSPGSASPYGYTFGSGTRLTVV.

V usage is TRBV7-6 and J usage is TRBJ2-3; 8 nucleotides line up with TRBD1. V lost 3 bases, J lost 2 bases, and 10 bases stayed unmatched. Germline CDR1 SGHVS, CDR2 FNYEAQ. The CDR3 totals 17 residues. The CDR3: CASSFSTGGSFTDTQYF. CDR3 bases: TGTGCCAGCAGCTTCTCTACAGGGGGTTCATTCACAGATACGCAGTATTTT. The variable domain in full, with the rest retrieved from reference TRBV7-6 and TRBJ2-3, is GAGVSQSPRYKVTKRGQDVALRCDPISGHVSLYWYRQALGQGPEFLTYFNYEAQQDKSGLPNDRFSAERPEGSISTLTIQRTEQRDSAMYRCASSFSTGGSFTDTQYFGPGTRLTVL.

The rearrangement links TRBV27 to TRBJ1-2, with 8 bases fitting TRBD1. Germline-derived CDR1 and CDR2 are MNHEY and SMNVEV (reference sequence). V shed 3 bases, J shed 8 bases, and the junction held 8 bases outside the gene matches. The CDR3 totals 14 residues. DNA of the CDR3: TGTGCCAGCAGTTTCCTCTCAGGGGGCGGCGGCTACACCTTC. It translates to CASSFLSGGGGYTF.